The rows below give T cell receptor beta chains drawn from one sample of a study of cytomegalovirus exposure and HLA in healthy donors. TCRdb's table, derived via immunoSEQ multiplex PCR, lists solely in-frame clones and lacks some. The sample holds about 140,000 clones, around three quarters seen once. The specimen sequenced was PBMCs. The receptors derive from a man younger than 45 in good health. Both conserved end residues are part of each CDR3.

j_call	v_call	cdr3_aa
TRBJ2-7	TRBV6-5	CASSWLAGEGEQYF
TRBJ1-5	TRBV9	CASSPRDRDQPQHF
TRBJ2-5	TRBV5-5	CASRRTGRETQYF
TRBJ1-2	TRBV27	CASSSLSNYGYTF
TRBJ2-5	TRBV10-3	CAIRGGAAQETQYF
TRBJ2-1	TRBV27	CASSLGTGGFEQFF
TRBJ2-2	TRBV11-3	CASSLDPDSTGELFF
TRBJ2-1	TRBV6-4	CASSPSWGAYNEQFF
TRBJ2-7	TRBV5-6	CASSHQTGSYEQYF
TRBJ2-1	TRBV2	CASRTGGGSYNEQFF
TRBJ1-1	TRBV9	CASSASTVERSEAFF
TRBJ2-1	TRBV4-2	CASRPGGSYNEQFF
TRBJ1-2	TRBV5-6	CASSGAQDYGYTF
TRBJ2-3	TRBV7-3	CASSGTSGRGDTQYF
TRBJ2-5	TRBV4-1	CASSHRTGSTETQYF
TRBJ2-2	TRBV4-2	CASREEGVNTGELFF
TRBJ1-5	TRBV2	CASSDYRGYNQPQHF
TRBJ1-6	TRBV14	CASSLQFNSPLHF
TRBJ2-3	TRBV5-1	CASSPGQGTSRADTQYF
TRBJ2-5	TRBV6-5	CASTRTSGPKETQYF
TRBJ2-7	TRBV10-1	CASSLGTSGYEQYF
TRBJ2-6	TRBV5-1	CASSLTHRTSGERISGANVLTF
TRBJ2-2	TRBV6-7	CASSYSIGGSPGTGELFF
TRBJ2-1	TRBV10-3	CANQAGGNNEQFF
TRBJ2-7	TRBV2	CAGGPRTYEQYF
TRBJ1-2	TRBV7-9	CSSSLEHREPIYGYTF
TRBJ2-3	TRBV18	CASSPRQGANPDTQYF
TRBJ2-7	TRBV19	CASTAGGVFEQYF
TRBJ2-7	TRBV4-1	CASSQSSGRPLEQYF
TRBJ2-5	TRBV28	CASSLLQQETQYF
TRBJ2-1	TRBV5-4	CASSLAGASGRNEQFF
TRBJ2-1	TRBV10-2	CASSESGLAEAEQFF
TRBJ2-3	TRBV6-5	CASSYSRATDTQYF
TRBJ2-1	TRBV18	CASSSRGNEQFF
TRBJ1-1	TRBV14	CASSQRGNTEAFF
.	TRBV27	CASSFSSGSYEQYF
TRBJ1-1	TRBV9	CASSARRDRPNTEAFF
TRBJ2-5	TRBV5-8	CASSLGTTSGQETQYF
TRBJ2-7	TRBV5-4	CASSPGGASGSYEQYF
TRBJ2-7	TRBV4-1	CASSPPDSLSYEQYF
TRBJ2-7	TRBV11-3	CASSIGTAYEQYF
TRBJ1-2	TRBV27	CASSLSVGAPGYTF
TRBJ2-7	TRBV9	CASSVGSGPDYEQYF
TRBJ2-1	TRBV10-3	CAISEAGAGVWDEQFF
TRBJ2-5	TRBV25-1	CASSEDLSGRGETQYF
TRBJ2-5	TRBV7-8	CATHEAQYF
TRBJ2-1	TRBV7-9	CASSDTIYSYNEQFF
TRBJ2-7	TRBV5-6	CASSPGLDEQYF
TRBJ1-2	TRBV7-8	CASSQRETGGGYTF
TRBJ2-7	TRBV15	CATSRGLPPSYEQYF